Each of the 29 T cell receptor beta chains below was sequenced from the same sample in a study of blood T cell repertoires in COVID-19. Produced via immunoSEQ multiplex PCR; TCRdb's table is partial and in-frame only. In the table there are around 94,000 clones, about four fifths of which are singletons. Source material: peripheral blood. These receptor sequences come from a human donor in a cohort sampled during active COVID-19.

The chain recombines TRBV30 with TRBJ2-5, with 12 bases fitting TRBD2. CDR1 and CDR2 (germline): GTSNPN, SVGIG (reference sequence). This CDR3 spans 13 amino acids. The CDR3 coding sequence is TGTTCGACTAGCGGGAGAACACGAGAGACCCAGTACTTC. Its translation: CSTSGRTRETQYF.

The rearrangement uses TRBV18 and TRBJ1-1; D remains unclear. The CDR3 has 15 residues. From germline, CDR1 is KGHSH and CDR2 LQKENI. With 1 base removed from V and 3 bases from J, the gap between germline ends came to 12 bases. The DNA for the CDR3 is TGTGCCAGCTCACCACTCCTAAGCGGCTACACTGAAGCTTTCTTT. Its protein is CASSPLLSGYTEAFF.

This rearrangement joins TRBV6-1 to TRBJ2-5; 9 bases agree with TRBD1. CDR1 is MNHNS and CDR2 is SASEGT in the germline V gene. V was clipped by 0 bases and J by 5 bases; unmatched bases: 4. There are 15 residues in the CDR3. As DNA, the CDR3 is TGTGCCAGCAGTGAAGCGGGACAGGGTTTTGAGACCCAGTACTTC. This translates into CASSEAGQGFETQYF.

The chain employs TRBV7-9 and TRBJ2-3, with 7 nucleotides matching TRBD2. V lost 1 base, J lost 0 bases, and 10 bases stayed unmatched. Per germline, CDR1 SEHNR and CDR2 FQNEAQ (reference sequence). The CDR3 is made up of 18 amino acids. The CDR3 region is CASSLGASGAPSTDTQYF. DNA of the CDR3: TGTGCCAGCAGCTTAGGGGCTAGCGGAGCTCCTAGCACAGATACGCAGTATTTT.

This chain uses TRBV3-1 (or the pseudogene TRBV3-2) with TRBJ2-1, with 11 bases that match TRBD2. J lost 10 bases, V lost 5 bases, and 16 bases had no gene match. The CDR3 totals 17 residues. CDR1 is LGHDT and CDR2 is YNNKEL in the germline V gene (reference sequence). CDR3 protein: CASSNRSTSGRSGEQFF. The CDR3, as DNA: TGTGCCAGCAGCAACCGATCCACTAGCGGGAGATCGGGGGAGCAGTTCTTC.

The chain employs TRBV6-5 and TRBJ1-5, with 9 bases that match TRBD1. This CDR3 has 15 amino acids. The V and J ends lost 6 bases and 6 bases, in that order; junction bases with no gene match: 9. The germline V gene has CDR1 MNHEY and CDR2 SVGAGI. CDR3 in DNA: TGTGCCAGCAGGGCACAGGGGGCAGGTGCTCAGCCCCAGCATTTT. It codes for CASRAQGAGAQPQHF.

The chain recombines TRBV11-2 with TRBJ2-7; the match to TRBD2 covers 7 bases. Germline CDR1 SGHAT, CDR2 FQNNGV. CDR3 length: 15 residues. The V and J ends lost 5 bases and 3 bases, in that order; junction bases with no gene match: 10. The CDR3 DNA follows: TGTGCCAGCAGCAAACAACTAGCGTTCCGCTACGAGCAGTACTTC. Translated: CASSKQLAFRYEQYF.

The V call is TRBV5-1, the J call TRBJ2-7; TRBD1 might be the D (6 bases). V dropped 4 bases and J dropped 3 bases, with 17 bases sitting between them. Germline values: CDR1 SGHRS, CDR2 YFSETQ. The CDR3 extends over 15 amino acids. Here the CDR3 reads CASSPRQGTVYEQYF. For the CDR3, the DNA is TGCGCCAGCAGCCCCCGGCAGGGGACGGTCTACGAGCAGTACTTC.

This sequence joins TRBV7-8 and TRBJ1-2; 8 positions agree with TRBD1. The CDR3 runs to 13 residues. Germline assignment: CDR1 SGHVS and CDR2 FQNEAQ. Losses at the gene ends were 8 bases for V and 3 bases for J; bases not matched to a gene: 5. The CDR3 bases are TGTGCCAGCGCCCCGGGACAGGACTATGGCTACACCTTC. Translation: CASAPGQDYGYTF.

The V call is TRBV7-6, the J call TRBJ2-5; TRBD2 matches at 14 bases. J was trimmed by 5 bases and V by 5 bases; bases with no gene match: 7. In germline, CDR1 is SGHVS, CDR2 FNYEAQ. The CDR3 is 16 residues long. The CDR3 DNA follows: TGTGCCAGCAGCATGGGGACTAGCGGGAGTTGGGAGACCCAGTACTTC. Its protein product is CASSMGTSGSWETQYF.

This clone occurred a few times. This rearrangement joins TRBV30 to TRBJ2-7; TRBD1 aligns across 9 bases. With 1 base clipped from V and 5 bases from J, the junction kept 6 bases outside the gene matches. The V gene's germline CDR1 is GTSNPN and CDR2 SVGIG (reference sequence). This CDR3 spans 14 amino acids. The CDR3 sequence: CAWSDWTGVDEQYF. Written as DNA, the CDR3 is TGTGCCTGGAGTGACTGGACAGGGGTAGACGAGCAGTACTTC.

The rearrangement uses TRBV21-1 and TRBJ2-1; TRBD2 reflects the table's D call only, with no check against the DNA. TRBV21-1 is a recognized pseudogene. The CDR3 contains 17 residues. In DNA, the CDR3 is TGTGCCAGCAGCAAAGCGGGGAGCGGGAGGTGGTTGTGGGTGCAGTTCTTC. This codes for CASSKAGSGRWLWVQFF.

This rearrangement joins TRBV5-1 to TRBJ2-7, with 12 bases aligning to TRBD2. With V trimmed by 4 bases and J by 1 base, 6 bases remained unmatched. This CDR3 has 16 residues. Germline values: CDR1 SGHRS, CDR2 YFSETQ. The CDR3 region is CASSPGLAGVSYEQYF. CDR3 nucleotide sequence: TGCGCCAGCAGCCCGGGACTAGCGGGTGTGTCCTACGAGCAGTACTTC.

The rearrangement links TRBV3-1 (or the pseudogene TRBV3-2) to TRBJ2-6; a possible D gene is TRBD2 (5 bases). The CDR3 contains 17 residues. Between the trimmed V and J ends, which lost 2 bases and 2 bases, there was a span of 13 bases. From germline, CDR1 is LGHDT and CDR2 YNNKEL (reference sequence). CDR3 in DNA: TGTGCCAGCAGCCAATCTCGGGGTTACGCTGGGGCCAACGTCCTGACTTTC. Translating it yields CASSQSRGYAGANVLTF.

The count of this clone is one. The chain has TRBV2 and TRBJ1-3; 8 bases fit TRBD1. After removal of 4 bases from V and 0 bases from J, the junction contained 5 bases not matched to a gene. The CDR3 has 16 amino acids. Germline V gene lookup returns CDR1 SNHLY and CDR2 FYNNEI. The CDR3 DNA sequence: TGTGCCAGCAGTGGGACAGGGCCGCGCTCTGGAAACACCATATATTTT. Residues: CASSGTGPRSGNTIYF.

The V gene is TRBV5-1, the J gene TRBJ2-7; 11 nucleotides line up with TRBD2. J lost 5 bases, V lost 4 bases, and 5 bases had no gene match. Germline CDR1 and CDR2: SGHRS and YFSETQ. The CDR3 sequence is 14 residues long. CDR3 nucleotides: TGCGCCAGCAGCGTACTAGCGGGAGCCGACGAGCAGTACTTC. Translated, it gives CASSVLAGADEQYF.

The gene calls are TRBV7-8 and TRBJ2-5; 14 bases map to TRBD2. The CDR3 has 20 residues. Germline CDR1 and CDR2: SGHVS and FQNEAQ. The trim removed 0 bases at V and 0 bases at J, leaving 9 bases unmatched. CDR3 nucleotides: TGTGCCAGCAGCTTAGCCGGGACTAGCGGGAGTAGGGGGTACCAAGAGACCCAGTACTTC. This gives the protein CASSLAGTSGSRGYQETQYF.

The chain recombines TRBV18 with TRBJ2-7; TRBD2 might be the D (5 bases). The V end was cut by 0 bases, the J end by 3 bases, with 9 bases between. This CDR3 is 14 amino acids long. CDR1 and CDR2 from the germline V gene are KGHSH and LQKENI. For the CDR3, the DNA is TGTGCCAGCTCACCACCGTCGGGAATCTACGAGCAGTACTTC. Translating gives CASSPPSGIYEQYF. The whole variable domain, remainder taken from reference TRBV18 and TRBJ2-7, is NAGVMQNPRHLVRRRGQEARLRCSPMKGHSHVYWYRQLPEEGLKFMVYLQKENIIDESGMPKERFSAEFPKEGPSILRIQQVVRGDSAAYFCASSPPSGIYEQYFGPGTRLTVT.

This clone was observed a handful of times. The rearrangement uses TRBV7-7 and TRBJ2-7, with 7 bases lining up with TRBD2. The CDR3 contains 14 residues. Germline-derived CDR1 and CDR2 are SSHAT and FNYEAQ (reference sequence). V shed 4 bases, J shed 4 bases, and the junction held 7 bases outside the gene matches. This chain's CDR3 is CASSSGLGGYEQYF. In DNA, the CDR3 is TGTGCCAGCAGCTCTGGACTAGGAGGGTACGAGCAGTACTTC.

The chain employs TRBV5-6 and TRBJ2-5, with TRBD2 matching 8 bases. V dropped 4 bases and J dropped 5; count of bases not matched to a gene: 10. CDR1 is SGHDT and CDR2 is YYEEEE in the germline V gene. This CDR3 contains 15 residues. The CDR3 DNA reads as TGTGCCAGCAGCACCCGGGTAGCGGGGAGGGAGACCCAGTACTTC. The encoded protein is CASSTRVAGRETQYF. Variable domain in full (rest from reference TRBV5-6 and TRBJ2-5): DAGVTQSPTHLIKTRGQQVTLRCSPKSGHDTVSWYQQALGQGPQFIFQYYEEEERQRGNFPDRFSGHQFPNYSSELNVNALLLGDSALYLCASSTRVAGRETQYFGPGTRLLVL.

The chain has TRBV30 and TRBJ1-2, with a possible D match to TRBD1 (6 bases). The CDR3 is 15 residues long. Trimming removed 8 bases from V and 4 bases from J, with 23 bases in between. Germline loops: CDR1 GTSNPN, CDR2 SVGIG (reference sequence). In DNA, the CDR3 is TGTGCCGGCTACAGGGAGTCCGGTTCTAGCTATGGCTACACCTTC. It is translated as CAGYRESGSSYGYTF.

The chain is built from TRBV11-2 and TRBJ2-5; no firm D call. Looked up from germline, CDR1 is SGHAT and CDR2 is FQNNGV. The V end was cut by 3 bases, the J end by 2 bases, with 13 bases between. The CDR3 runs 15 residues. The CDR3 is CASSFGPDTQETQYF. For the CDR3, the DNA is TGTGCCAGCAGCTTTGGGCCAGACACTCAAGAGACCCAGTACTTC.

Regarding this clone: A read error may account for a junction end that differs from germline. The chain employs TRBV19 and TRBJ1-2; D not resolved. The CDR3 length is 14 residues. Germline V gene data show CDR1 as LNHDA and CDR2 as SQIVND (reference sequence). In DNA, the CDR3 is TGTGCCAGTAGTATCCCGGCAACCAACTATAGCTACACCTTC. It specifies CASSIPATNYSYTF.

The genes are TRBV5-1 and TRBJ1-4, with TRBD1 matching over 11 bases. This CDR3 region has 16 residues. Germline V gene data show CDR1 as SGHRS and CDR2 as YFSETQ. Unmatched junction bases numbered 8, after V lost 2 bases and J lost 8 bases. The CDR3 protein is CASSFAAGQGEEKLFF. The DNA of the CDR3 is TGCGCCAGCAGCTTCGCCGCGGGACAGGGGGAAGAAAAACTGTTTTTT.

The rearrangement joins TRBV2 to TRBJ1-5; no definite D call. The CDR3 contains 14 residues. The germline V and J ends were trimmed by 6 bases and 4 bases, with 13 bases remaining between them. Germline V lookup: CDR1 SNHLY, CDR2 FYNNEI. CDR3 region: CASRPTDFNQPQHF. In nucleotides, the CDR3 is TGTGCCAGCAGGCCGACGGACTTTAATCAGCCCCAGCATTTT.

The chain carries TRBV25-1 and TRBJ2-2; D is uncertain. Germline CDR1 is MGHDK and CDR2 is SYGVNS. V was trimmed by 7 bases and J by 6 bases, leaving 9 bases between them. The CDR3 totals 12 residues. CDR3 loop: CASMFRAGELFF. In nucleotides, the CDR3 is TGTGCCAGCATGTTCCGGGCCGGGGAGCTGTTTTTT.

V and J are TRBV5-1 and TRBJ1-1; 7 bases map to TRBD1. Germline values: CDR1 SGHRS, CDR2 YFSETQ. The CDR3 is made up of 17 amino acids. V was pared by 4 bases and J by 1 base, with 13 bases of the junction left unmatched. In DNA, the CDR3 is TGCGCCAGCAGCCATACAGGGGCCGGAGCTTGGAACACTGAAGCTTTCTTT. Amino acids: CASSHTGAGAWNTEAFF.

The V and J genes are TRBV9 and TRBJ2-7; TRBD1 matches at 8 bases. After removal of 0 bases from V and 3 bases from J, the junction contained 5 bases not matched to a gene. The CDR3 is made up of 15 amino acids. The germline V gene encodes CDR1 SGDLS and CDR2 YYNGEE. The CDR3 protein is CASSVGRTGIYEQYF. The CDR3 coding sequence is TGTGCCAGCAGCGTAGGAAGGACAGGGATCTACGAGCAGTACTTC.

V is TRBV18 and J is TRBJ2-5; no reliable D call. CDR1 and CDR2 from the germline V gene are KGHSH and LQKENI. The CDR3 covers 13 residues. V was shortened by 4 bases and J by 0 bases, with 6 bases between the two germline ends. The CDR3 sequence: CASSLQYQETQYF. CDR3 in DNA: TGTGCCAGCTCACTGCAGTACCAAGAGACCCAGTACTTC. The variable domain in full, completed from reference TRBV18 and TRBJ2-5, reads NAGVMQNPRHLVRRRGQEARLRCSPMKGHSHVYWYRQLPEEGLKFMVYLQKENIIDESGMPKERFSAEFPKEGPSILRIQQVVRGDSAAYFCASSLQYQETQYFGPGTRLLVL.